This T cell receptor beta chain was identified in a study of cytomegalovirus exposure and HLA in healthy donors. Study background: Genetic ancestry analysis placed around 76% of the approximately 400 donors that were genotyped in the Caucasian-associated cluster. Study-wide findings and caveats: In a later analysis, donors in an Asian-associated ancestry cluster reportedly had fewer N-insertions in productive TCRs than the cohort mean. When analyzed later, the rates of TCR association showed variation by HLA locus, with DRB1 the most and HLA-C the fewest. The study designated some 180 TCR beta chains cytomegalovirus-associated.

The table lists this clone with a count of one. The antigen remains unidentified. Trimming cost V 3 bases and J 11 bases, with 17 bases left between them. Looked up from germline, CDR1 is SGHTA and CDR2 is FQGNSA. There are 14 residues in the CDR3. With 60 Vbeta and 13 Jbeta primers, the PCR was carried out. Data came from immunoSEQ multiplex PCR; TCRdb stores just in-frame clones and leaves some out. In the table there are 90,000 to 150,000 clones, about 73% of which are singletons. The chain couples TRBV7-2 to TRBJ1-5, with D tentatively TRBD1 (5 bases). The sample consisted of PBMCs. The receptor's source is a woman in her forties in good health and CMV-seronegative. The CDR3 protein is CASSFSGGDSTQHF. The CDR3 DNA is TGTGCCAGCAGCTTTAGTGGAGGGGACTCAACCCAGCATTTT.